The text below deals with one T cell receptor (beta chain). The sample comes from a study of blood T cell repertoires in COVID-19. The wider study: Samples taken during acute and convalescent COVID-19 were collected in the United States, Italy and Spain. The cDNA or gDNA used as material had been derived from T cells, B-cell-depleted T cells, or PBMCs.

CDR3 length: 17 amino acids. The V and J ends lost 2 bases and 8 bases, in that order; junction bases with no gene match: 12. Germline V CDR1 and CDR2: MNHNS, SASEGT. In the authors' methods: Amplifying reference gene primers gave estimates of nucleated cell counts. Sequenced by immunoSEQ multiplex PCR; TCRdb stores in-frame clones only, minus some. V, J and clone size were drawn from that table, and D and trimming were deduced from the DNA. Of about 140,000 clones listed, 85% are singletons. Material: peripheral blood. The TCR was taken from a middle-aged man with acute or convalescent COVID-19. The chain links TRBV6-1 to TRBJ1-6; 7 bases agree with TRBD1. The chain's CDR3 is CASSEPGQAEIYSPLHF. CDR3 coding DNA: TGTGCCAGCAGTGAACCCGGACAGGCGGAGATCTATTCACCCCTCCACTTT.